Following are 5 T cell receptor beta chains from one sample sequenced in a study of T cell responses to AZD1222 COVID-19 vaccine. Data came from immunoSEQ multiplex PCR; TCRdb stores just in-frame clones and leaves some out. The sample has 170,000 or so clones, about nine tenths seen once. The source was peripheral blood, collected on day 0 of AZD1222 vaccination. The receptors shown here come from an adult in good health.

The chain carries TRBV7-2 and TRBJ2-1; 7 nucleotides align to TRBD2. The V segment lost 6 bases and the J segment 3 bases; nucleotides outside the gene matches: 8. CDR3 length equals 15 residues. Germline CDR1 and CDR2: SGHTA and FQGNSA. CDR3 coding DNA: TGTGCCAGCAGTCCCCGGGCTAGCGGCTACAATGAGCAGTTCTTC. Protein sequence: CASSPRASGYNEQFF.

The J gene is TRBJ1-2, the V gene TRBV5-1; 10 bases align to TRBD1. The germline V gene encodes CDR1 SGHRS and CDR2 YFSETQ. The CDR3 is made up of 14 amino acids. V was clipped by 3 bases and J by 8 bases; unmatched bases: 7. DNA of the CDR3: TGCGCCAGCAGCTCTGGGACAGGGGCTTGGGGCTACACCTTC. Translation gives CASSSGTGAWGYTF.

The chain uses TRBV9 and TRBJ1-4, with 8 bases aligning to TRBD1. The germline gives CDR1 SGDLS, CDR2 YYNGEE. Losses at the gene ends were 4 bases for V and 4 bases for J; bases not matched to a gene: 3. CDR3 length: 14 amino acids. CDR3 DNA sequence: TGTGCCAGCAGCAGGGGACAGGATAATGAAAAACTGTTTTTT. Protein: CASSRGQDNEKLFF.

This chain links TRBV2 with TRBJ2-1, with TRBD1 identical over 8 bases. The J segment lost 2 bases and the V segment lost 6 bases, leaving 6 bases of the junction unmatched. This CDR3 comprises 15 residues. Germline V gene lookup returns CDR1 SNHLY and CDR2 FYNNEI. CDR3 nucleotides: TGTGCCAGCAGGCCCATGACAGGGGCCTACAATGAGCAGTTCTTC. Translated: CASRPMTGAYNEQFF.

The V gene is TRBV5-6, the J gene TRBJ2-1, with D perhaps TRBD2 (6 bases). Germline V gene sequence: CDR1 SGHDT, CDR2 YYEEEE. Between the trimmed V and J ends, which lost 4 bases and 7 bases, there was a span of 18 bases. The CDR3 is 15 amino acids. This CDR3 reads CASSAEGLGFNEQFF. CDR3 bases: TGTGCCAGCAGCGCGGAGGGCCTAGGGTTTAATGAGCAGTTCTTC.